This T cell receptor beta chain was identified during a study of radiotherapy plus CTLA-4 blockade in lung cancer. Study-wide results and limits: Researchers report tumor-derived TCR clones expanding in blood after radiotherapy plus ipilimumab.

Some clones are missing from TCRdb's copy, which holds only in-frame ones; the method was immunoSEQ multiplex PCR. The sample has about 98,000 clones, around 88% seen once. The V gene end was trimmed by 6 bases and the J gene end by 5 bases; junction bases not matched to a gene: 8. The CDR3 contains 15 residues. Germline CDR1 KGHSH, CDR2 LQKENI. A single count supports this clone. Its specificity is unknown. Ipilimumab CTLA-4 blockade and focal radiation were given to patients with chemo-refractory metastatic non-small-cell lung cancer. This sequence was found in a human donor with non-small cell lung cancer that progressed on radiotherapy plus ipilimumab. The V and J genes are TRBV18 and TRBJ2-5, with 11 bases that match TRBD1. The sample here was peripheral blood, taken from a patient treated with radiotherapy plus ipilimumab. CDR3 in DNA: TGTGCCAGCTCCCCAGGACAGGGGGCATGGGAGACCCAGTACTTC. It translates to CASSPGQGAWETQYF.